This TCR beta chain appears in the sequencing data of a study of blood T cell repertoires in COVID-19 (dated by TCRdb to 2020 to 2021). As for the study more broadly: Collaborator samples came from the United States, Italy and Spain and covered acute and convalescent phases of COVID-19. The prospective study material was composed of cDNA or gDNA derived from T cells, B-cell-depleted T cells, or PBMCs. Deeply sampled blood TCRbeta repertoires from subjects exposed to, actively infected with, or recovered from COVID-19 were included in the dataset. Sample metadata almost always included a de-identified subject ID, COVID-19 status, age in years and sex. Where available, HLA class I and class II types were obtained from metadata supplied by the sample provider rather than from assay-based typing. A freely available public database, intended as a resource for researchers studying the immune response to SARS-CoV-2, is where the repertoires were released. The samples were drawn from the first 160 participants of the ongoing ImmuneRACE study and from over a thousand subjects provided by 6 global collaborators.

This clone has a handful of counts. Its antigen is unknown. Per-nucleotide qualities are absent, and no much larger clonotype sits a single base away. In the prospective study, participants were about 18 to 95 years old, resided in about two dozen geographic areas of the United States, and were enrolled through a virtual design. In the prospective study, participants were assigned to cohorts based on the clinical history participants reported in a screening survey and a study questionnaire. In the prospective study, mobile phlebotomists collected whole blood, serum and a nasopharyngeal or oropharyngeal swab from each participant. Over an approximately two-month period, participants in the prospective study had the option of providing additional blood draws and questionnaires. Blood samples from the prospective study were shipped frozen or at room temperature prior to DNA extraction. V is clipped by 4 bases and J by 3 bases, and the sequence between their germline boundaries is 6 bases long. There are 12 amino acids in the CDR3, from cysteine to phenylalanine inclusive. The sequence is cut down to CDR3 DNA, 36 bases in frame from base 1.

The research as a whole found: The amount of clinical and demographic metadata varied by source and participant and was provided uncurated.

TCRbeta CDR3 regions were amplified from genomic DNA using the immunoSEQ Assay, a bias-controlled multiplex PCR. The paper's data handling went like this. Nucleated cell counts per sample were estimated from amplification of reference gene primers within the assay. To quantify the absolute abundance of each unique TCRbeta CDR3 rearrangement, sequence reads were collapsed and filtered. For each sample, productive Simpson clonality was calculated by taking the square root of Simpson's diversity index across productive rearrangements. The immuneACCESS repertoire file appears here via TCRdb, limited to in-frame rearrangements. These files lack a portion of the clones; in checked studies, under half of the deficit traces to unresolved V genes, and the cause of the others is not known. From that table come the V and J calls and clone size; the DNA was used to work out D and trimming. Counted in this sample were approximately 160,000 clones; over 70% of them appeared once. The ten largest clones capture approximately 4% of the sample.

The TCR originated in a woman between 50 and 59 years old in a cohort exposed to, infected with or recovered from COVID-19 (not recorded which). The rearranged chain carries TRBV12-3 or TRBV12-4 and TRBJ1-1, with no confident D gene call. Sequenced sample: PBMCs or T cells enriched from blood (not recorded which). The CDR3 here reads CASSSFYTEAFF. The nucleotide sequence reads as follows: TGTGCCAGCAGTTCCTTCTACACTGAAGCTTTCTTT.